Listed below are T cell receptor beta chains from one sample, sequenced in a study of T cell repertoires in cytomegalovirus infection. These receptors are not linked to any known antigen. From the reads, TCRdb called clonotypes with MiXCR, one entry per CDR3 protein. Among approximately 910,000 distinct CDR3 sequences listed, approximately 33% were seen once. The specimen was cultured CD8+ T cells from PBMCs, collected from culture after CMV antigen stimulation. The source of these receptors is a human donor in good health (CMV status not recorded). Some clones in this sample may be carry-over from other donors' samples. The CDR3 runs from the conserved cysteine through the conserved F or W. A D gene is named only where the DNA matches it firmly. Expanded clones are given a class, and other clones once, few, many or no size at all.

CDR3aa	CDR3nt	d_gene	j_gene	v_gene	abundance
CASLGGITDTQYF	TGTGCCTCCCTGGGGGGCATCACAGATACGCAGTATTTT	.	TRBJ2-3	TRBV7-9	many
CSVVHWDTEAFF	TGCAGCGTTGTCCATTGGGACACTGAAGCTTTCTTT	.	TRBJ1-1	TRBV29-1	.
CASSEALDRMPTNEKLFF	TGTGCCAGCAGTGAAGCCTTGGACAGGATGCCAACTAATGAAAAACTGTTTTTT	TRBD1	TRBJ1-4	TRBV2	.
CATTTTLGTGELFF	TGTGCCACCACCACGACCCTGGGAACCGGGGAGCTGTTTTTT	.	TRBJ2-2	TRBV24-1	few
CASSQEDRGRGEAFF	TGCGCCAGCAGCCAAGAGGACAGGGGGCGCGGTGAAGCTTTCTTT	TRBD1	TRBJ1-1	TRBV4-1	once
CASSFAPSPLHF	TGTGCCAGCAGTTTCGCACCTTCACCCCTCCACTTT	.	TRBJ1-6	TRBV6-2/TRBV6-3	few
CASGYLGQGASNYGYTF	TGTGCCAGCGGTTACCTCGGACAGGGGGCGTCAAACTATGGCTACACCTTC	TRBD1	TRBJ1-2	TRBV27	few
CASSVGPSGGADTQYF	TGTGCCAGCAGCGTAGGACCTAGCGGGGGGGCAGATACGCAGTATTTT	TRBD2	TRBJ2-3	TRBV9	few
CASTPGGSGGPSYNEQFF	TGTGCCAGCACCCCAGGGGGTAGCGGGGGCCCCTCCTACAATGAGCAGTTCTTC	TRBD2	TRBJ2-1	TRBV6-2/TRBV6-3	few
CASTPGQGTTGELFF	TGTGCCAGCACGCCGGGACAGGGTACCACCGGGGAGCTGTTTTTT	TRBD1	TRBJ2-2	TRBV27	.
CASSADGKQYF	TGTGCCAGCAGCGCTGACGGGAAGCAGTACTTC	.	TRBJ2-7	TRBV13	.
CASSWGQALTDTQYF	TGCGCCAGCTCATGGGGGCAGGCACTCACAGATACGCAGTATTTT	.	TRBJ2-3	TRBV4-3	.
CASRLGTSGGAGETQYF	TGTGCCAGTAGGCTCGGGACTAGCGGGGGGGCTGGGGAGACCCAGTACTTT	TRBD2	TRBJ2-5	TRBV19	.
CASSDSGRGVYNEQFF	TGTGCCAGCAGTGACTCAGGGCGGGGGGTATACAATGAGCAGTTCTTC	TRBD2	TRBJ2-1	TRBV6-4	.
CASGLVQAGTGRDTQYF	TGTGCTAGTGGTTTGGTACAAGCCGGGACCGGACGAGATACGCAGTATTTT	.	TRBJ2-3	TRBV12-5	few
CASSLEQGPNEQFF	TGTGCCAGCAGCTTAGAGCAGGGCCCCAATGAGCAGTTCTTC	.	TRBJ2-1	TRBV7-8	many
CASSHLTEGNQPQHF	TGCGCCAGCAGCCACCTAACAGAGGGCAATCAGCCCCAGCATTTT	.	TRBJ1-5	TRBV4-1	few
CATSRDRYYNSPLHF	TGTGCCACCAGCAGAGACCGGTATTATAATTCACCCCTCCACTTT	.	TRBJ1-6	TRBV15	.
CASSALAGGTLYEQYF	TGTGCCAGCAGCGCACTAGCGGGGGGTACTTTATACGAGCAGTACTTC	TRBD2	TRBJ2-7	TRBV7-6	.
CASGLASKEQFF	TGTGCTAGTGGTTTGGCCTCTAAGGAGCAGTTCTTC	.	TRBJ2-1	TRBV12-5	few
CASSSDDMKTNYGYTF	TGTGCCAGCAGTTCAGACGACATGAAAACTAACTATGGCTACACCTTC	.	TRBJ1-2	TRBV6-2/TRBV6-3	.
CASGGRDAFF	TGTGCCAGCGGGGGTAGAGACGCTTTCTTT	.	TRBJ1-1	TRBV2	.